Listed here are 4 T cell receptor beta chains from one sample, sequenced in a study of metastatic and nonmetastatic thyroid tumors. Among the patients, none had received any treatment before thyroid surgery. TCRdb re-analyzed the PCR reads using MiXCR. The table lists tens of thousands of clones, 25% to 30% of them singletons, with approximately 10% in the top ten. The sequenced sample was blood. The receptors here all came from a male donor with papillary thyroid cancer or a benign thyroid nodule (not recorded which). Some clones in this sample may be carry-over from other donors' samples.

This clone was picked up many times. This rearrangement joins TRBV18 to TRBJ2-3, with a weak D call TRBD1 (6 bases). The CDR3 runs 15 residues. The V gene's germline CDR1 is KGHSH and CDR2 LQKENI. Trimming removed 2 bases from V and 2 bases from J, with 11 bases in between. The DNA of the CDR3 is TGTGCCAGCTCACCAAACAGGGCCGTCACAGATACGCAGTATTTT. It yields the protein CASSPNRAVTDTQYF. The entire variable domain, with the rest obtained from reference TRBV18 and TRBJ2-3, is as follows: NAGVMQNPRHLVRRRGQEARLRCSPMKGHSHVYWYRQLPEEGLKFMVYLQKENIIDESGMPKERFSAEFPKEGPSILRIQQVVRGDSAAYFCASSPNRAVTDTQYFGPGTRLTVL.

This clone was counted only a few times. The J gene is TRBJ2-1, the V gene TRBV6-6; D is ambiguous. V was shortened by 0 bases and J by 7 bases, with 7 bases between the two germline ends. CDR1 and CDR2 from the germline V gene are MNHNY and SVGAGI (reference sequence). This CDR3 region has 13 residues. DNA of the CDR3: TGTGCCAGCAGTTACTCGATTGGGAATGAGCAGTTCTTC. It translates to CASSYSIGNEQFF.

At least ten counts were recorded for this clone. This rearrangement joins TRBV18 to TRBJ2-7, with TRBD2 identical over 12 bases. V was clipped by 6 bases and J by 7 bases; unmatched bases: 1. The germline V gene encodes CDR1 KGHSH and CDR2 LQKENI. The CDR3 covers 12 residues. CDR3: CASSGTSGEQYF. The CDR3 DNA is TGTGCCAGCTCCGGGACTAGCGGGGAGCAGTACTTC.

This clone was seen many times. V usage is TRBV13 and J usage is TRBJ2-4, with 10 bases identical to TRBD1. The CDR3 length is 15 residues. The V gene end was trimmed by 6 bases and the J gene end by 8 bases; junction bases not matched to a gene: 10. The germline gives CDR1 PRHDT, CDR2 FYEKMQ (reference sequence). The DNA of the CDR3 is TGTGCCAGCAGACGCTCCGGGACAGGGGCGGACATTCAGTACTTC. Protein: CASRRSGTGADIQYF.